This T cell receptor beta chain was retrieved from a study of blood T cell repertoires in COVID-19. Authors' processing steps: From reference gene primer amplification, estimates of nucleated cell counts were derived. Here immunoSEQ multiplex PCR was the method, and the copy in TCRdb shows in-frame clones only, minus some. That table gives V, J and clone size, and the DNA gave D and trimming. The sample holds approximately 200,000 clones; about 85% are singletons and the top ten take about 2.3%. There are 15 residues in the CDR3. V was pared by 4 bases and J by 6 bases, with 6 bases of the junction left unmatched. Per the germline V gene, CDR1 is SEHNR and CDR2 is FQNEAQ (reference sequence). In Cohort 3, a recovered donor had either two negative PCRs, clearance, or symptom resolution.

This TCR came from a woman younger than 45 who had recovered from COVID-19. Material for sequencing was PBMCs or T cells enriched from blood (not recorded which). The rearrangement uses TRBV7-9 and TRBJ2-1, with 10 bases aligning to TRBD2. CDR3 DNA sequence: TGTGCCAGCAGCTCCACTAGCGGGATTGGCAATGAGCAGTTCTTC. Its protein is CASSSTSGIGNEQFF.